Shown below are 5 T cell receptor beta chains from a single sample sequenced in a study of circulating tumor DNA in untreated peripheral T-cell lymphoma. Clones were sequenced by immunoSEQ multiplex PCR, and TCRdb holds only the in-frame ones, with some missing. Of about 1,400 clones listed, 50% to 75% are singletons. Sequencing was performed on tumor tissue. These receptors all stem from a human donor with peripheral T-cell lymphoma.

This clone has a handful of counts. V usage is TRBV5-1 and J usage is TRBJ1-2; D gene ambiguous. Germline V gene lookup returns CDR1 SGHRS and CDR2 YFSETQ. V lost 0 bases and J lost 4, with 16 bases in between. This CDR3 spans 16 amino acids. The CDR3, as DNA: TGCGCCAGCAGCTTGGGCGGTGAGGTCTGGATCTATGGCTACACCTTC. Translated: CASSLGGEVWIYGYTF.

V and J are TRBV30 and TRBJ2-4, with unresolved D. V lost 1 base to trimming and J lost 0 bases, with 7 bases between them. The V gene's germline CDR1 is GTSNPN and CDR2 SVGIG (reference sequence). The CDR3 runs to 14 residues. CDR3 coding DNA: TGTGCCTGGAGTGGTAGACTAGCCAAAAACATTCAGTACTTC. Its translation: CAWSGRLAKNIQYF.

The CDR3: CASRTGGNQPQHF. Here the CDR3 DNA reads TGTGCCAGCAGGACAGGGGGCAATCAGCCCCAGCATTTT. The chain recombines TRBV28 with TRBJ1-5, with 8 bases aligning to TRBD1. The CDR3 loop spans 13 amino acids. The germline V gene encodes CDR1 MDHEN and CDR2 SYDVKM. V shed 6 bases and J 2 bases; nucleotides not matched to a gene: 0.

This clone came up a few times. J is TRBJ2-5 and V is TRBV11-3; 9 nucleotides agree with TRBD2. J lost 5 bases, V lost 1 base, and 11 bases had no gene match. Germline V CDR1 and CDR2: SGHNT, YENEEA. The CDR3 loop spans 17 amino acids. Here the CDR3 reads CASSLVLREGRWETQYF. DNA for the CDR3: TGTGCCAGCAGCTTAGTTCTGCGGGAGGGCCGATGGGAGACCCAGTACTTC.

For the CDR3, the DNA is TGCGCCAGCAGTGAGTTCAGGACCAATCAGCCCCAGCATTTT. It yields the protein CASSEFRTNQPQHF. V and J are TRBV10-2 and TRBJ1-5, with D hard to call. Trimming left V 1 base short and J 3 bases short, with 7 bases between. From germline, CDR1 is WSHSY and CDR2 SAAADI. The CDR3 extends over 14 amino acids.